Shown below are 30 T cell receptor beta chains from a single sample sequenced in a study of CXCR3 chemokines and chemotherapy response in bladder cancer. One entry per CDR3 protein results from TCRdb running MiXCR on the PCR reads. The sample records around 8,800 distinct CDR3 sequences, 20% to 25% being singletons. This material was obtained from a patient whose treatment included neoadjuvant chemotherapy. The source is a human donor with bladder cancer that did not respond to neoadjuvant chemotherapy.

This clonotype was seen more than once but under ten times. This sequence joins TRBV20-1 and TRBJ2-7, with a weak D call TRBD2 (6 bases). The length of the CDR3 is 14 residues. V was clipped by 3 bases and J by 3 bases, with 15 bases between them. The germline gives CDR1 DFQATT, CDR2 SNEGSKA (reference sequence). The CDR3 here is CSARPGLGGYEQYF. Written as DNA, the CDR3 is TGCAGTGCTAGGCCGGGACTTGGCGGCTACGAGCAGTACTTC.

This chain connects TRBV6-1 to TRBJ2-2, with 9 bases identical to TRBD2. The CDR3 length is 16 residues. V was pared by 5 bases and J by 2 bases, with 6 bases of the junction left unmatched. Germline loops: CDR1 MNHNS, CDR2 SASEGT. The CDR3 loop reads CASSKTSGNNTGELFF. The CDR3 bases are TGTGCCAGCAGTAAGACTAGCGGTAATAACACCGGGGAGCTGTTTTTT.

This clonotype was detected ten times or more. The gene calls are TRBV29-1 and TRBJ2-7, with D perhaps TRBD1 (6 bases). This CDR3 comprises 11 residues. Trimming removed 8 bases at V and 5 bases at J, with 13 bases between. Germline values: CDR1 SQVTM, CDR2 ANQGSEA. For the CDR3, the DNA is TGCAGCACAGGGACGGTAGACGAGCAGTACTTC. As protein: CSTGTVDEQYF.

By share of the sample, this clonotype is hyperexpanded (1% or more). CDR3 DNA: TGTGCCAGCAGACTTCCGGGACAGGGTCAGGAAGATACGCAGTATTTT. Residues: CASRLPGQGQEDTQYF. The chain combines TRBV6-2 or TRBV6-3 with TRBJ2-3; 9 nucleotides line up with TRBD1. Trimming took 6 bases from V and 5 from J; bases not matched to a gene: 12. The CDR3 length is 16 residues. The germline V gene has CDR1 MNHEY and CDR2 SVGEGT.

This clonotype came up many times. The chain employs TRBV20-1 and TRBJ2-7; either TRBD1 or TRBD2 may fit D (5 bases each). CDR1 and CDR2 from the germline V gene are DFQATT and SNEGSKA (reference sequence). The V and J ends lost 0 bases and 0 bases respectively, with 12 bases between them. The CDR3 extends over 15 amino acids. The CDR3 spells CSARDQGPSSYEQYF. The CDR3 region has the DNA TGCAGTGCTAGAGATCAGGGACCTAGCTCCTACGAGCAGTACTTC.

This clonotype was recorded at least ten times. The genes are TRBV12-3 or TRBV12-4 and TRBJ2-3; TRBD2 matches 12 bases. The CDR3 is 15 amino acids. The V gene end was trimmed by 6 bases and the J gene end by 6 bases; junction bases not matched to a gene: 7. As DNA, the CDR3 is TGTGCCAGCAGCCTTTCTAGCGGGGGGGGGGATACGCAGTATTTT. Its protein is CASSLSSGGGDTQYF.

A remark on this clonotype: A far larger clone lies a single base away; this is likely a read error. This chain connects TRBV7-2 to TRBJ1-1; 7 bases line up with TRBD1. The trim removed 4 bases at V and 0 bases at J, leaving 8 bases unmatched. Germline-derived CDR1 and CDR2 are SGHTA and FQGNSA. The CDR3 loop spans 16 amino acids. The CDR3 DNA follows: TGTGCCAGCAGCTCCGGACAGGAACATATGAACACTGAAGCTTTCTTT. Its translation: CASSSGQEHMNTEAFF.

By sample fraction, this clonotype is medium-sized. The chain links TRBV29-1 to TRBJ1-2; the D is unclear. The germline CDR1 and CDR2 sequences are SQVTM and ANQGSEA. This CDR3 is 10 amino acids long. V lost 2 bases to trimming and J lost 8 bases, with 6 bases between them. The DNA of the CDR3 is TGCAGCGTTGAATCGGGAGGCTACACCTTC. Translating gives CSVESGGYTF.

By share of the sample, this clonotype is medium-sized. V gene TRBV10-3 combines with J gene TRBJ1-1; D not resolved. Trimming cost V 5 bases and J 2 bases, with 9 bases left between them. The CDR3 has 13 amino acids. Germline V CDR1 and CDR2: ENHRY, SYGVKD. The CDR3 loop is CAISSKGNTEAFF. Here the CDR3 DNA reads TGTGCCATCAGTTCCAAGGGTAACACTGAAGCTTTCTTT.

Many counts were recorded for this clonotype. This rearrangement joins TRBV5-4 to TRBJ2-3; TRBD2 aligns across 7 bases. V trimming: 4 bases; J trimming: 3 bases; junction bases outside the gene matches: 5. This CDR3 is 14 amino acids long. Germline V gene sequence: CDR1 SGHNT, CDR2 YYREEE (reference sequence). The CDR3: CASSPHGGTDTQYF. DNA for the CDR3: TGTGCCAGCAGCCCCCACGGGGGGACAGATACGCAGTATTTT.

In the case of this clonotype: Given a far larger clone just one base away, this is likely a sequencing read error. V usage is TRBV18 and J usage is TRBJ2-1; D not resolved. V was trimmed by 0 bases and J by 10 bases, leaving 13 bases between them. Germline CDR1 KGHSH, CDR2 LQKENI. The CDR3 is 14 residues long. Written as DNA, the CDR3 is TGTGCCAGCTCACCACCTAATCGGCCCCTCGAGCAGTTCTTC. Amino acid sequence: CASSPPNRPLEQFF.

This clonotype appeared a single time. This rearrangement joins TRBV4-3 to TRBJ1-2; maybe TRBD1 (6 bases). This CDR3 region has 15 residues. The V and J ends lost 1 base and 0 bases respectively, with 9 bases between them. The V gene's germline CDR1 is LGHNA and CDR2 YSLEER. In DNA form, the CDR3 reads TGCGCCAGCAGCCAAGGGGGGGCGTCTAACTATGGCTACACCTTC. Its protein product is CASSQGGASNYGYTF.

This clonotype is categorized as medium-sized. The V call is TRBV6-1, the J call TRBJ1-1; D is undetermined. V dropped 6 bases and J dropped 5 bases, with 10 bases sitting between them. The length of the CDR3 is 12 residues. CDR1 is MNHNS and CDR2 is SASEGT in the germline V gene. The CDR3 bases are TGTGCCAGCAGGAATCCACAGACTGAAGCTTTCTTT. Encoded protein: CASRNPQTEAFF.

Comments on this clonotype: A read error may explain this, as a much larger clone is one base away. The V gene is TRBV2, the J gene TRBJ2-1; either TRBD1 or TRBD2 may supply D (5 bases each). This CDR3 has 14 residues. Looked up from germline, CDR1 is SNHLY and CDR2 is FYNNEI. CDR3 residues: CASRGTWDGDEQLF. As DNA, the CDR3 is TGTGCCAGCAGGGGGACGTGGGACGGTGATGAGCAGTTATTC.

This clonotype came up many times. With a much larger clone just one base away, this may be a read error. This chain's CDR3 is CASSVTGAGKYF. CDR3 bases: TGTGCCAGTAGTGTTACAGGGGCAGGGAAGTACTTC. The V and J genes are TRBV19 and TRBJ2-7; 7 bases are shared with TRBD1. The CDR3 consists of 12 residues. Germline-derived CDR1 and CDR2 are LNHDA and SQIVND (reference sequence). Losses at the gene ends were 5 bases for V and 11 bases for J; bases not matched to a gene: 9. The full variable domain, its missing parts supplied by reference TRBV19 and TRBJ2-7, is DGGITQSPKYLFRKEGQNVTLSCEQNLNHDAMYWYRQDPGQGLRLIYYSQIVNDFQKGDIAEGYSVSREKKESFPLTVTSAQKNPTAFYLCASSVTGAGKYFGPGTRLTVT.

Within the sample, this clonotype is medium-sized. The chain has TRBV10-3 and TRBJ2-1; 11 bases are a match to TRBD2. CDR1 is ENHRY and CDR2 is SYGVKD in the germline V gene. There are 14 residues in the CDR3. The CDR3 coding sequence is TGTGCGTCTGTCCCTAGCGGGGGGTACAATGAGCAGTTCTTC. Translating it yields CASVPSGGYNEQFF.

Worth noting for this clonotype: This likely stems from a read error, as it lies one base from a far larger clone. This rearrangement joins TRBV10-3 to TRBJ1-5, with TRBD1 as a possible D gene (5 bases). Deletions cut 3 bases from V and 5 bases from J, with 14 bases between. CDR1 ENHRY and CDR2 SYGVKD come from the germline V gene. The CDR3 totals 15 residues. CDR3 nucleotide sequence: TGTGCCATCAGTGAAGTACCGGGGGGGGATCAGCCCCAGCATTTT. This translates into CAISEVPGGDQPQHF.

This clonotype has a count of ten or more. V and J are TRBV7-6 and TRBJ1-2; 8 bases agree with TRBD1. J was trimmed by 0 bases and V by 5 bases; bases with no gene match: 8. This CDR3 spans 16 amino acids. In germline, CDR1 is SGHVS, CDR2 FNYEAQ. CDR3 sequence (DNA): TGTGCCAGCAGCGGGAGACAGGGGTCGACTAACTATGGCTACACCTTC. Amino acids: CASSGRQGSTNYGYTF.

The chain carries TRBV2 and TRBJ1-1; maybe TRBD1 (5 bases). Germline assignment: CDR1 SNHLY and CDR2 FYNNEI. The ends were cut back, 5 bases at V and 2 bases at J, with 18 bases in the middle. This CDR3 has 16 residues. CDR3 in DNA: TGTGCCAGCAGTCCCGTCCAGGGTCGGATAAACACTGAAGCTTTCTTT. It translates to CASSPVQGRINTEAFF.

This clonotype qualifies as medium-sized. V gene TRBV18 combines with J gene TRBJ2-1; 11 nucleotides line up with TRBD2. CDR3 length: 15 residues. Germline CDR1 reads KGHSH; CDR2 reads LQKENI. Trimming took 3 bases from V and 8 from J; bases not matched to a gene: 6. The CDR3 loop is CASSPFSGGDYEQFF. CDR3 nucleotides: TGTGCCAGCTCACCCTTTAGCGGGGGGGACTATGAGCAGTTCTTC.

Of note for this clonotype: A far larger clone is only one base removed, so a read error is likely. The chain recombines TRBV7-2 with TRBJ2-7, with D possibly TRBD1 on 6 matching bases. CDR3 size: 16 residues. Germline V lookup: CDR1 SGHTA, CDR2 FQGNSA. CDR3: CASSLAEGDYSYDQYF. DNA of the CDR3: TGTGCCAGCAGCTTGGCCGAGGGGGATTACTCCTACGATCAGTACTTC.

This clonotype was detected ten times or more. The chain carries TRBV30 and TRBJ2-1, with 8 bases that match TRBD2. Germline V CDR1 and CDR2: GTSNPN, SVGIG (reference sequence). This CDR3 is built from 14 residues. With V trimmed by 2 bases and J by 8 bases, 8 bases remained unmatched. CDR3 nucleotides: TGTGCCTGGAGTTCGGGACTAGGGGTTGATGAGCAGTTCTTC. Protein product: CAWSSGLGVDEQFF.

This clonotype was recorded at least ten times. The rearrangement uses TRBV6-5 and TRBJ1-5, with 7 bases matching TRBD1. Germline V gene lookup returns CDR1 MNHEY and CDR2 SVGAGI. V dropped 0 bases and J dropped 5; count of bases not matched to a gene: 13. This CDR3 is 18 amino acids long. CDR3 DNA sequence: TGTGCCAGCAGTTACTCTACCCCCGGGACAGTATTAGATCAGCCCCAGCATTTT. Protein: CASSYSTPGTVLDQPQHF.

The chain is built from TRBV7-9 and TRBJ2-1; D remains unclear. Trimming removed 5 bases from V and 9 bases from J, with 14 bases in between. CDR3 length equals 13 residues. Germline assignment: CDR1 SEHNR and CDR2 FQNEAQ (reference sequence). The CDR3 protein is CASSPPPGIEQFF. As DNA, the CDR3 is TGTGCCAGCAGCCCACCCCCCGGCATTGAGCAGTTCTTC.

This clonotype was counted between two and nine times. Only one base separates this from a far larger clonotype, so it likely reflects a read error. The CDR3 region is CASSPRTGADEQFF. The CDR3 DNA is TGTGCCAGCTCACCAAGGACAGGAGCGGACGAGCAGTTCTTC. The chain employs TRBV18 and TRBJ2-1; 7 bases fit TRBD1. V lost 2 bases to trimming and J lost 10 bases; unmatched junction nucleotides: 8. In germline, CDR1 is KGHSH, CDR2 LQKENI. The CDR3 extends over 14 amino acids.

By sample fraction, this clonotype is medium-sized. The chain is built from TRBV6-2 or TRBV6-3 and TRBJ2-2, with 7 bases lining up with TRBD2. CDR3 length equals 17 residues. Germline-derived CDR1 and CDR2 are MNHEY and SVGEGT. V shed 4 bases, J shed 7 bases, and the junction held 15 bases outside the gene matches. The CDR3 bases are TGTGCCAGCAGTTCCAGCCGGGCCAGCGGGGAAGTCGGGGAGCTGTTTTTT. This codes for CASSSSRASGEVGELFF.

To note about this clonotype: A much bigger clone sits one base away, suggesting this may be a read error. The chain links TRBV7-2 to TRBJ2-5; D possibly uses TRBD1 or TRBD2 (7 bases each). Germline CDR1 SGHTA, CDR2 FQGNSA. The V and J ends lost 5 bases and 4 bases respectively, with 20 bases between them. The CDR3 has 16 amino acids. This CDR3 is CASSRRGAGEVETQYF. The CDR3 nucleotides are TGTGCCAGCAGCCGCAGGGGGGCGGGGGAGGTAGAGACCCAGTACTTC.

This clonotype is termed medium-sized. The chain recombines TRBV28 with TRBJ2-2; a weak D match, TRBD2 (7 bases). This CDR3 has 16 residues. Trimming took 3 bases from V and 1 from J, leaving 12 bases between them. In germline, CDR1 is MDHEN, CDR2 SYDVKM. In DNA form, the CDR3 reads TGTGCCAGCAGTTTCGGGGGGCGATTGAACACCGGGGAGCTGTTTTTT. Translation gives CASSFGGRLNTGELFF.

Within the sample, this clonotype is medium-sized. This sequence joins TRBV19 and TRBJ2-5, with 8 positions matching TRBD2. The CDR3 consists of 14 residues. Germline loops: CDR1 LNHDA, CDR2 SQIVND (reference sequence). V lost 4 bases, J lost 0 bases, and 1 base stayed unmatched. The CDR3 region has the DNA TGTGCCAGTAGTAGCGGGGGGAACCAAGAGACCCAGTACTTC. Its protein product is CASSSGGNQETQYF.

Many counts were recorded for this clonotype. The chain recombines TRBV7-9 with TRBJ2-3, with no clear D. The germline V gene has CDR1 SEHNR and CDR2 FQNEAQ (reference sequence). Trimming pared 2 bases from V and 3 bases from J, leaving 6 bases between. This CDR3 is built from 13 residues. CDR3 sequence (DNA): TGTGCCAGCAGCTTATTACAAACAGATACGCAGTATTTT. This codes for CASSLLQTDTQYF.